This T cell receptor (beta chain) stems from a study of long-term antiretroviral therapy in people with HIV. Researchers report immunoSEQ v3.0 was run at survey level. TCRdb's table, derived via immunoSEQ multiplex PCR, lists solely in-frame clones and lacks some. The sample shows about 35,000 clones, about 70% of them seen only once. General study findings and limits: Pre-ART expanded TRB clones stayed dominant throughout, though often decreasing after ART. Information on adherence to ART, viral resistance or therapy changes was unavailable.

As to this clone: The antigen is not known.

The ends lost 3 bases at V and 3 bases at J; junction bases unmatched: 4. The CDR3 runs to 15 residues. Germline CDR1 and CDR2: LGHNA and YSLEER. J is TRBJ2-4 and V is TRBV4-3; 8 bases line up with TRBD1. This sequence originates from a man aged 50 to 59 with HIV. The sample in question was unsorted PBMCs, obtained 3 years after starting antiretroviral therapy. CDR3 sequence reads: CASSQKQGGKNIQYF. Written as DNA, the CDR3 is TGCGCCAGCAGCCAGAAACAGGGGGGCAAAAACATTCAGTACTTC.